This TCR beta chain was sequenced in a study of OX40 agonist ivuxolimab in advanced cancers. V dropped 10 bases and J dropped 0; count of bases not matched to a gene: 6. The CDR3 is 14 residues long. The V gene's germline CDR1 is ENHRY and CDR2 SYGVKD. This clone occurred once. The assay was immunoSEQ multiplex PCR, and TCRdb's table has in-frame clones only and misses some. The table records around 69,000 clones, about 91% of them present only once. The TCR comes from an adult with an advanced solid tumor such as melanoma, head and neck, liver or kidney cancer. Here the sequenced sample was CD4+ or CD8+ T cells sorted from blood, taken in a trial of the OX40 agonist ivuxolimab. The genes are TRBV10-3 and TRBJ1-1; 9 bases map to TRBD1. The CDR3 DNA sequence: TGTGCCACGGGGACAGGGATTTTGAACACTGAAGCTTTCTTT. This translates into CATGTGILNTEAFF.